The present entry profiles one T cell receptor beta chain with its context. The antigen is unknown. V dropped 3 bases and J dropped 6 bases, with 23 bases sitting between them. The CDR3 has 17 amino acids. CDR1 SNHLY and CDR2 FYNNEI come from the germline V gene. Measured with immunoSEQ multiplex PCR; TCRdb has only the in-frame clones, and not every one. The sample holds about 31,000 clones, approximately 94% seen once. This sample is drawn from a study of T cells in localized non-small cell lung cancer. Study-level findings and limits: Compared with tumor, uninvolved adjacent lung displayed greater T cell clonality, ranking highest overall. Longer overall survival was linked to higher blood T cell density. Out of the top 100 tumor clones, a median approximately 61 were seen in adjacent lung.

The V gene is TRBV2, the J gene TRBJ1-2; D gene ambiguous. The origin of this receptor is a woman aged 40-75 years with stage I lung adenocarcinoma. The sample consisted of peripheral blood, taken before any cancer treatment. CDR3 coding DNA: TGTGCCAGCAGTGAGTTCCGAAATAGACCCGGACGGGATGGCTACACCTTC. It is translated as CASSEFRNRPGRDGYTF.